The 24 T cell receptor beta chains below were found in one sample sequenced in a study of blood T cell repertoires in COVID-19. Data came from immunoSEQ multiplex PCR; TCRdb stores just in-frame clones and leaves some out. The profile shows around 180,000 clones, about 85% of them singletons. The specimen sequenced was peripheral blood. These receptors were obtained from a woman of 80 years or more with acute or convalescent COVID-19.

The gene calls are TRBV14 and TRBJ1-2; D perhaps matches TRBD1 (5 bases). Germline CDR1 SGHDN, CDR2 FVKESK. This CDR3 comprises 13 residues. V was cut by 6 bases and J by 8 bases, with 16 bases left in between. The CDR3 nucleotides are TGTGCCAGCAGACCGTGGGACTTGCAAGGCTACACCTTC. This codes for CASRPWDLQGYTF.

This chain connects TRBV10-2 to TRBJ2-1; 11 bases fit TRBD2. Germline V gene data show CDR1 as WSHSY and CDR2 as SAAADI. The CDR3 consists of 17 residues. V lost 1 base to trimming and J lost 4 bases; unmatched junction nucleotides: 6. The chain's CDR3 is CASSEFYSGGAYNEQFF. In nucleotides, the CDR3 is TGCGCCAGCAGTGAGTTCTATAGCGGGGGGGCTTACAATGAGCAGTTCTTC.

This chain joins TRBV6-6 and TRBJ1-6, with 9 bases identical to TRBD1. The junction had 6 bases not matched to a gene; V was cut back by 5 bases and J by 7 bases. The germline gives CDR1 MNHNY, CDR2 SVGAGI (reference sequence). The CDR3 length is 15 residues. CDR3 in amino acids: CASSGTGWDNSPLHF. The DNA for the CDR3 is TGTGCCAGCAGTGGGACAGGGTGGGACAATTCACCCCTCCACTTT.

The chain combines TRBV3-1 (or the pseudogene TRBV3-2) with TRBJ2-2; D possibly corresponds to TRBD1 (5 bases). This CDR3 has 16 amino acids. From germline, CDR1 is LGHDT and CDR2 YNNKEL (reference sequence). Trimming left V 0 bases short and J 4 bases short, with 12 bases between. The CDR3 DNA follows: TGTGCCAGCAGCCAAGAAGGGGCTCCCCTCACCGGGGAGCTGTTTTTT. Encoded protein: CASSQEGAPLTGELFF.

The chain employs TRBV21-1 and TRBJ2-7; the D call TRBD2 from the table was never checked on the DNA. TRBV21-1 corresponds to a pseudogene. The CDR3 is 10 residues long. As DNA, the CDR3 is TGTGCCAGCAACTACTACGAGCAGTACTTC. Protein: CASNYYEQYF.

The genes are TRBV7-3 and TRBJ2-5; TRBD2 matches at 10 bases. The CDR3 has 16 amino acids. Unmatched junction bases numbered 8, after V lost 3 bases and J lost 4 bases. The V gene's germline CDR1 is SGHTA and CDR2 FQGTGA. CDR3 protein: CASSLKAGGVGETQYF. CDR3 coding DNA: TGTGCCAGCAGCTTGAAAGCGGGAGGGGTGGGAGAGACCCAGTACTTC.

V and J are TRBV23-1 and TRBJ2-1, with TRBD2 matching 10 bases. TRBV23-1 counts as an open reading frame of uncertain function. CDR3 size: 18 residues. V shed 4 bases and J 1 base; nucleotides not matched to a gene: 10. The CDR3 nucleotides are TGCGCCAGCAGTCCCAGGGAGCGGGAGGGCCGATCCTACAATGAGCAGTTCTTC. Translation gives CASSPREREGRSYNEQFF.

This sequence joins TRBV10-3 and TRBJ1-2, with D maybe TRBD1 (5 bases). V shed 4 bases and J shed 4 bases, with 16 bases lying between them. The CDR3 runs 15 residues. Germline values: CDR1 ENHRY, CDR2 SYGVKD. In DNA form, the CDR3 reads TGTGCCATCAGTGTGGGGCCGCAGGGCGGCTATGGCTACACCTTC. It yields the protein CAISVGPQGGYGYTF.

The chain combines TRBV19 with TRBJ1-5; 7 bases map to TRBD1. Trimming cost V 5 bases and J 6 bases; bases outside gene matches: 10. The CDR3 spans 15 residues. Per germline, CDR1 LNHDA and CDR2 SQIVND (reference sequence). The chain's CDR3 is CASSGDRVFLQPQHF. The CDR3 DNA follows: TGTGCCAGTAGTGGGGACAGAGTCTTCCTTCAGCCCCAGCATTTT.

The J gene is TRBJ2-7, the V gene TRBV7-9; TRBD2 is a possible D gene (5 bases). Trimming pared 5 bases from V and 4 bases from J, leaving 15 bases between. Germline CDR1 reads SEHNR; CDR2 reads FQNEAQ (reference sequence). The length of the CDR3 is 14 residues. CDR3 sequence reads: CASSPGEFRYEQYF. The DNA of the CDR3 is TGTGCCAGCAGCCCCGGGGAATTTCGGTACGAGCAGTACTTC. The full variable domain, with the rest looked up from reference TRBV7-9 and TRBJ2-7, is DTGVSQNPRHKITKRGQNVTFRCDPISEHNRLYWYRQTLGQGPEFLTYFQNEAQLEKSRLLSDRFSAERPKGSFSTLEIQRTEQGDSAMYLCASSPGEFRYEQYFGPGTRLTVT.

CDR3 nucleotides: TGCGCCAGCAGCTTGGGACAGGGGGGATGGAACACTGAAGCTTTCTTT. It codes for CASSLGQGGWNTEAFF. The chain joins TRBV5-1 to TRBJ1-1; TRBD1 matches 9 bases. V trimming: 0 bases; J trimming: 1 base; junction bases outside the gene matches: 4. From germline, CDR1 is SGHRS and CDR2 YFSETQ. The CDR3 is made up of 16 amino acids.

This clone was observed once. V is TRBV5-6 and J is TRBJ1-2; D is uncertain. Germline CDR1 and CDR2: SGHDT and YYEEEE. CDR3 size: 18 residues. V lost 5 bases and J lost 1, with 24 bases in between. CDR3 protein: CASRSVLNSSGYNYGYTF. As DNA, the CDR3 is TGTGCCAGCAGATCCGTATTAAATTCATCGGGATATAACTATGGCTACACCTTC.

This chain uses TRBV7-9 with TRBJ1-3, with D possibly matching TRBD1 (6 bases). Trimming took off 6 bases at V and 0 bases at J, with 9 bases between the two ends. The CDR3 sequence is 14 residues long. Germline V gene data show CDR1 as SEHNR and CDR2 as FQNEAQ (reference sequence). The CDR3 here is CASRRGSSGNTIYF. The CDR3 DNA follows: TGTGCCAGCAGGAGGGGGAGCTCTGGAAACACCATATATTTT.

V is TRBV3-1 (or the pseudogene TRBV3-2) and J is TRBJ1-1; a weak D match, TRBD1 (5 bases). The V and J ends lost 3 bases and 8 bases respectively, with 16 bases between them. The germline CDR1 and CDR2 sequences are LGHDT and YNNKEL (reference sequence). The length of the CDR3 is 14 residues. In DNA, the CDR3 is TGTGCCAGCAGCCAGGGGCAGGGCAGCGCGGAAGCTTTCTTT. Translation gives CASSQGQGSAEAFF.

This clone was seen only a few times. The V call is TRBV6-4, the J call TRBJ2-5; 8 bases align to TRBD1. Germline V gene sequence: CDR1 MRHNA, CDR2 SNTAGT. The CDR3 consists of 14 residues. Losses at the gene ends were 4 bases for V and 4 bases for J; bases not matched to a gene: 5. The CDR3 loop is CASSASTGAETQYF. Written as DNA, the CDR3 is TGTGCCAGCAGTGCTTCGACAGGGGCAGAGACCCAGTACTTC.

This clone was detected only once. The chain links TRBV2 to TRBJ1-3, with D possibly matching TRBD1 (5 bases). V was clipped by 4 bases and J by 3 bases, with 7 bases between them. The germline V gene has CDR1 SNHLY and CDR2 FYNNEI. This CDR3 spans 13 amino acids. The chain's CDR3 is CASSGGLGNTIYF. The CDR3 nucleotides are TGTGCCAGCAGTGGGGGCCTTGGAAACACCATATATTTT.

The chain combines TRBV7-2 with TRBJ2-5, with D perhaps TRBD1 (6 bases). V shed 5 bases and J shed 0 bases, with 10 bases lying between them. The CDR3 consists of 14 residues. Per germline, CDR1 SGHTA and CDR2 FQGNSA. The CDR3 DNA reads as TGTGCCAGCAGCCCCCGGGACAACCAAGAGACCCAGTACTTC. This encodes CASSPRDNQETQYF.

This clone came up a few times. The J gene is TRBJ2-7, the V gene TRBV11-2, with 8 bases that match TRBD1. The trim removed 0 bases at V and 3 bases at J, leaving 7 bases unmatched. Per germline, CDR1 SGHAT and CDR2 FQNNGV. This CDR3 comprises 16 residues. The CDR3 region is CASSLDRAGGFYEQYF. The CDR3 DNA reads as TGTGCCAGCAGCTTAGATCGGGCAGGGGGCTTCTACGAGCAGTACTTC.

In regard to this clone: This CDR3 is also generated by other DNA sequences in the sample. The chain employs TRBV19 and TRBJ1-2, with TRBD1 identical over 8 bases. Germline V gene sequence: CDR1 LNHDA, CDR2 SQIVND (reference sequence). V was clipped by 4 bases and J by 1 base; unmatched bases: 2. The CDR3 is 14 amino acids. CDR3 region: CASSTTGVNYGYTF. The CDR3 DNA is TGTGCCAGTAGTACGACAGGGGTTAACTATGGCTACACCTTC.

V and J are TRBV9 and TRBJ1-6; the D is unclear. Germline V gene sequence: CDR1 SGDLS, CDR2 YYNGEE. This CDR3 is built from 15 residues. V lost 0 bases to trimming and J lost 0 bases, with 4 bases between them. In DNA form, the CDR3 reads TGTGCCAGCAGCGTAGATAGCTCCTATAATTCACCCCTCCACTTT. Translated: CASSVDSSYNSPLHF.

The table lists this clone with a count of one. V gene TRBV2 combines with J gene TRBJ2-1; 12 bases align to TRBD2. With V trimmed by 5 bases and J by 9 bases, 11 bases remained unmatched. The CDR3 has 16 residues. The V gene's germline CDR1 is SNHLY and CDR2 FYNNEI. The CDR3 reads CASSSLLAGGVGEQFF. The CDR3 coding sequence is TGTGCCAGCAGTTCCCTTCTAGCGGGAGGGGTCGGTGAGCAGTTCTTC. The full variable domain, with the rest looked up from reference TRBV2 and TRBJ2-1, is EPEVTQTPSHQVTQMGQEVILRCVPISNHLYFYWYRQILGQKVEFLVSFYNNEISEKSEIFDDQFSVERPDGSNFTLKIRSTKLEDSAMYFCASSSLLAGGVGEQFFGPGTRLTVL.

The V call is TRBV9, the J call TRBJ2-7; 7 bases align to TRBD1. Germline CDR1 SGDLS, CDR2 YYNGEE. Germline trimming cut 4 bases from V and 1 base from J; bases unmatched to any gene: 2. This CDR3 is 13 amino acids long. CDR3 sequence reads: CASSNRGSYEQYF. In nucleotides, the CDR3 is TGTGCCAGCAGCAACAGGGGTTCCTACGAGCAGTACTTC.

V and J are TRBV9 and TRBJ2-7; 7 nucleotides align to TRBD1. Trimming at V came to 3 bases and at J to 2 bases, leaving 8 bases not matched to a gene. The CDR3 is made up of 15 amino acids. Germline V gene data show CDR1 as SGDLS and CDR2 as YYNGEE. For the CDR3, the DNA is TGTGCCAGCAGCGCATCAACCGGGACAGCCTACGAGCAGTACTTC. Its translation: CASSASTGTAYEQYF.

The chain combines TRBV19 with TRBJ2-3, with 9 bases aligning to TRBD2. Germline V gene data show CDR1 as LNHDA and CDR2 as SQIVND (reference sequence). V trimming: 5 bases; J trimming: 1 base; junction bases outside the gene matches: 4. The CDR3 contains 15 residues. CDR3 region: CASSETSGRTDTQYF. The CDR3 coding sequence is TGTGCCAGTAGTGAGACTAGCGGCCGCACAGATACGCAGTATTTT.